Listed below are T cell receptor beta chains from one sample, sequenced in a study of blood T cells in healthy people across ages. TCRdb analysed the 5' RACE reads with MiXCR anew, one entry per CDR3 protein. The table records about 2 million distinct CDR3 sequences, about 49% of them present only once. The sample taken for sequencing was blood. These receptor sequences come from a woman between 35 and 50 years old in good health. CDR3s include the opening cysteine and the closing phenylalanine or tryptophan. D genes are given only for firm matches. Expanded clones get a size class; other rows say once, few or many, or leave the size out.

D gene	J gene	clone size	V gene	CDR3 length	CDR3 protein	CDR3 DNA
TRBD1	TRBJ1-5	NA	TRBV24-1	15	CATSDAGTGEQPQHF	TGTGCCACCAGTGACGCAGGGACAGGGGAACAGCCCCAGCATTTT
TRBD2	TRBJ2-7	few	TRBV12-3/TRBV12-4	15	CASSSSSGDRYEQYF	TGTGCCAGCAGCTCCTCTAGCGGGGATCGGTACGAGCAGTACTTC
NA	TRBJ2-5	few	TRBV29-1	14	CSVGGDSIGETQYF	TGCAGCGTTGGGGGGGACAGTATAGGGGAGACCCAGTACTTC
TRBD2	TRBJ2-1	NA	TRBV12-3/TRBV12-4	17	CASRPRLAGGRHNEQFF	TGTGCCAGCAGACCCCGTCTAGCGGGGGGGCGTCACAATGAGCAGTTCTTC
NA	TRBJ2-4	many	TRBV10-3	14	CAISDRGGKNIQYF	TGTGCCATCAGTGACAGGGGAGGCAAAAACATTCAGTACTTC
NA	TRBJ2-1	few	TRBV6-2/TRBV6-3	13	CASLGGVYNEQFF	TGTGCCAGCCTAGGGGGGGTCTACAATGAGCAGTTCTTC
NA	TRBJ2-7	many	TRBV28	13	CASSLGRGSEQYF	TGTGCCAGCAGTTTGGGCAGGGGAAGCGAGCAGTACTTC
TRBD1	TRBJ2-5	NA	TRBV18	16	CASSQTGGQGSKTQYF	TGTGCCAGCTCGCAAACAGGGGGCCAGGGATCAAAGACCCAGTACTTC
NA	TRBJ2-1	many	TRBV10-3	13	CAISEGQYNEQFF	TGTGCCATCAGTGAGGGGCAGTACAATGAGCAGTTCTTC
TRBD1	TRBJ2-2	NA	TRBV4-3	16	CASSQGDRTYTGELFF	TGCGCCAGCAGCCAAGGGGACAGAACGTACACCGGGGAGCTGTTTTTT
NA	TRBJ2-7	NA	TRBV5-6	15	CASSLGSQGNYEQYF	TGTGCCAGCAGCTTGGGCTCCCAGGGCAACTACGAGCAGTACTTC
NA	TRBJ2-5	NA	TRBV7-9	14	CASSFGGATETQYF	TGTGCCAGCAGCTTTGGCGGGGCAACGGAGACCCAGTACTTC
NA	TRBJ1-6	NA	TRBV9	15	CASSADKGDNSPLHF	TGTGCCAGCAGCGCAGACAAGGGGGATAATTCACCCCTCCACTTT
NA	TRBJ1-6	NA	TRBV3-1	15	CASSHRGAEGSPLHF	TGTGCCAGCAGCCACCGCGGGGCTGAGGGGTCACCCCTCCACTTT
NA	TRBJ2-3	NA	TRBV6-2/TRBV6-3	15	CASTLEKQHTDTQYF	TGTGCCAGCACCCTCGAGAAGCAGCACACAGATACGCAGTATTTT
TRBD2	TRBJ2-1	NA	TRBV27	16	CASSLWAGGQGGEQFF	TGTGCCAGCAGTTTATGGGCGGGGGGCCAGGGCGGTGAGCAGTTCTTC
TRBD1	TRBJ1-2	few	TRBV7-8	14	CASSRTGVNYGYTF	TGTGCCAGCAGCCGGACAGGGGTTAACTATGGCTACACCTTC
NA	TRBJ2-7	NA	TRBV7-2	11	CASSSIDEQYF	TGTGCCAGCAGCTCGATCGACGAGCAGTACTTC
TRBD2	TRBJ2-5	NA	TRBV3-1	18	CASRRTSGGSPVGETQYF	TGTGCCAGCAGAAGGACTAGCGGGGGGTCCCCGGTAGGGGAGACCCAGTACTTC
TRBD2	TRBJ2-5	NA	TRBV7-3	16	CASSPGTNQYQETQYF	TGTGCCAGCAGCCCCGGGACTAACCAGTACCAAGAGACCCAGTACTTC
NA	TRBJ1-4	NA	TRBV4-3	15	CASSQDGGRYEKLFF	TGCGCCAGCAGCCAAGATGGGGGGCGGTATGAAAAACTGTTTTTT
TRBD2	TRBJ2-3	NA	TRBV27	16	CASTPGLAGPRDTQYF	TGTGCCAGCACCCCAGGACTAGCGGGGCCAAGAGATACGCAGTATTTT
NA	TRBJ2-3	NA	TRBV5-6	17	CASSLWSAGPYTDTQYF	TGTGCCAGCAGCTTGTGGTCGGCAGGGCCCTACACAGATACGCAGTATTTT
TRBD1	TRBJ2-1	NA	TRBV5-1	15	CASSFRDRRYNEQFF	TGCGCCAGCAGCTTCCGGGACAGGAGATACAATGAGCAGTTCTTC
TRBD1	TRBJ2-3	NA	TRBV10-3	13	CALRTGNTDTQYF	TGTGCCTTACGGACAGGGAATACAGATACGCAGTATTTT
NA	TRBJ2-7	NA	TRBV3-1	16	CASSQDGGSSYNEQYF	TGTGCCAGCAGCCAAGATGGCGGCAGCTCCTACAATGAGCAGTACTTC
TRBD2	TRBJ2-7	NA	TRBV7-2	13	CASSFSGGIEQYF	TGTGCCAGCAGCTTTAGCGGGGGGATCGAGCAGTACTTC
NA	TRBJ2-3	many	TRBV12-3/TRBV12-4	14	CASSFGGESDTQYF	TGTGCCAGCAGTTTTGGGGGCGAGTCAGATACGCAGTATTTT
NA	TRBJ2-1	NA	TRBV20-1	12	CSARVEAREQFF	TGCAGTGCTAGAGTGGAGGCCAGGGAGCAGTTCTTC
TRBD2	TRBJ2-3	few	TRBV20-1	15	CSASPFAGGGDTQYF	TGCAGTGCTAGTCCCTTTGCGGGGGGAGGAGATACGCAGTATTTT
NA	TRBJ1-1	NA	TRBV5-6	11	CASSLQGRTFF	TGTGCCAGCAGCTTGCAGGGTCGGACTTTCTTT
NA	TRBJ2-5	NA	TRBV4-2	15	CASSQDSDSSETQYF	TGTGCCAGCAGCCAAGATTCGGACAGTTCAGAGACCCAGTACTTC
NA	TRBJ2-7	NA	TRBV6-2/TRBV6-3	17	CASSQGGLVSHGYEQYF	TGTGCCAGCAGTCAGGGGGGGCTCGTAAGTCACGGCTACGAGCAGTACTTC
NA	TRBJ1-4	NA	TRBV28	13	CASSLRIHEKLFF	TGTGCCAGCAGTCTAAGGATCCATGAAAAACTGTTTTTT
NA	TRBJ1-1	NA	TRBV6-5	12	CASKAFDTEAFF	TGTGCCAGCAAGGCGTTTGACACTGAAGCTTTCTTT
TRBD1	TRBJ2-3	NA	TRBV12-3/TRBV12-4	16	CASSQDREALTDTQYF	TGTGCCAGCAGTCAGGACAGGGAGGCCCTCACAGATACGCAGTATTTT